This T cell receptor beta chain was captured in a study of blood T cell repertoires in COVID-19. The assay was immunoSEQ multiplex PCR, and TCRdb's table has in-frame clones only and misses some. The sample contains over 200,000 clones, around 89% of which appear only once. The CDR3 is 13 residues long. V dropped 3 bases and J dropped 2 bases, with 11 bases sitting between them. Germline assignment: CDR1 SQVTM and CDR2 ANQGSEA. The receptor was derived from a man aged 25 to 40 who had recovered from COVID-19. Sequencing input: PBMCs or T cells enriched from blood (not recorded which). The chain has TRBV29-1 and TRBJ2-7; no definite D call. Written as DNA, the CDR3 is TGCAGCGTTGAGTTCGCAGATACCTACGAGCAGTACTTC. Its protein product is CSVEFADTYEQYF.